The 9 T cell receptor beta chains presented below share a single source sample, sequenced in a study of T cell responses to AZD1222 COVID-19 vaccine. The data were produced by immunoSEQ multiplex PCR, yet TCRdb's version contains in-frame clones alone and is incomplete. The sample consists of around 140,000 clones, 88% of them appearing once. Source: peripheral blood, taken 28 days after the second dose of the MenACWY control vaccine. Every receptor here comes from an adult who received the MenACWY meningococcal vaccine as a control.

This chain links TRBV28 with TRBJ2-1; the D gene is possibly TRBD2 (6 bases). The CDR3 covers 14 residues. V lost 6 bases and J lost 10, with 19 bases in between. From germline, CDR1 is MDHEN and CDR2 SYDVKM. CDR3 loop: CASRTPAGAGEQFF. The CDR3 region has the DNA TGTGCCAGCAGAACACCAGCGGGTGCCGGCGAGCAGTTCTTC.

The chain has TRBV19 and TRBJ1-3, with D possibly being TRBD1 (5 bases). Germline CDR1 LNHDA, CDR2 SQIVND (reference sequence). The V end was cut by 7 bases, the J end by 0 bases, with 13 bases between. This CDR3 spans 15 amino acids. The CDR3 here is CASTGDVRSGNTIYF. The CDR3, as DNA: TGTGCCAGTACGGGGGACGTCCGCTCTGGAAACACCATATATTTT.

This chain uses TRBV7-9 with TRBJ2-2, with 10 bases identical to TRBD2. The V and J ends lost 6 bases and 9 bases, in that order; junction bases with no gene match: 10. Germline V gives CDR1 SEHNR, CDR2 FQNEAQ (reference sequence). The CDR3 is 15 residues long. In DNA form, the CDR3 reads TGTGCCAGCAGTTCGACTAGCGGGTCTCCTTGGGAGCTGTTTTTT. Protein sequence: CASSSTSGSPWELFF.

The chain has TRBV27 and TRBJ1-2, with D possibly being TRBD1 (5 bases). The CDR3 is 13 amino acids. Germline CDR1 and CDR2: MNHEY and SMNVEV (reference sequence). The V and J ends lost 6 bases and 4 bases respectively, with 12 bases between them. The CDR3 nucleotides are TGTGCCAGCAGCAGACAGTTTAGCTATGGCTACACCTTC. Amino acids: CASSRQFSYGYTF.

The rearrangement links TRBV12-5 to TRBJ2-6, with D possibly being TRBD1 (6 bases). The CDR3 is 15 amino acids. Trimming took 6 bases from V and 3 from J, leaving 12 bases between them. Germline V gives CDR1 LGHNT, CDR2 FRNRAP. The chain's CDR3 is CASGNQGYGANVLTF. The CDR3 bases are TGTGCTAGTGGGAATCAGGGGTATGGGGCCAACGTCCTGACTTTC. The full variable domain, its missing parts supplied by reference TRBV12-5 and TRBJ2-6, is DARVTQTPRHKVTEMGQEVTMRCQPILGHNTVFWYRQTMMQGLELLAYFRNRAPLDDSGMPKDRFSAEMPDATLATLKIQPSEPRDSAVYFCASGNQGYGANVLTFGAGSRLTVL.

The chain uses TRBV5-6 and TRBJ2-7, with TRBD1 as a possible D gene (7 bases). Trimming pared 4 bases from V and 9 bases from J, leaving 14 bases between. Germline assignment: CDR1 SGHDT and CDR2 YYEEEE. The CDR3 covers 12 residues. CDR3: CASSPDRDSQYF. The DNA of the CDR3 is TGTGCCAGCAGCCCTGACAGGGACTCGCAGTACTTC.

The chain couples TRBV7-2 to TRBJ2-7; D possibly matches TRBD1 or TRBD2 (5 bases each). The germline V and J ends were trimmed by 1 base and 0 bases, with 10 bases remaining between them. Germline CDR1 and CDR2: SGHTA and FQGNSA. CDR3 length: 15 amino acids. CDR3 nucleotide sequence: TGTGCCAGCAGCTTAGAGGGGAGACGCTCCTACGAGCAGTACTTC. It translates to CASSLEGRRSYEQYF.

Notes on this clone: A read error may produce the germline difference seen at one junction end. This chain connects TRBV18 to TRBJ1-4; 7 nucleotides agree with TRBD1. Germline-derived CDR1 and CDR2 are KGHSH and LQKENI. The CDR3 is 14 residues long. In DNA, the CDR3 is TGTGCCAGCTCCCCACAGGGGTCTAATGAAAAACTGTTTTTT. Amino acids: CASSPQGSNEKLFF. The variable domain in full, with the rest retrieved from reference TRBV18 and TRBJ1-4, is NAGVMQNPRHLVRRRGQEARLRCSPMKGHSHVYWYRQLPEEGLKFMVYLQKENIIDESGMPKERFSAEFPKEGPSILRIQQVVRGDSAAYFCASSPQGSNEKLFFGSGTQLSVL.

This sequence joins TRBV19 and TRBJ2-3; 7 positions agree with TRBD2. V shed 7 bases, J shed 5 bases, and the junction held 9 bases outside the gene matches. The CDR3 runs 14 residues. From germline, CDR1 is LNHDA and CDR2 SQIVND (reference sequence). This chain's CDR3 is CASTTSALGDTQYF. The CDR3 region has the DNA TGTGCCAGTACCACTAGCGCTCTTGGAGATACGCAGTATTTT.